The 9 T cell receptor beta chains given below trace back to one sample, sequenced in a study of blood T cells in healthy people across ages. A J-beta primer mix and a sample-barcoded 5' primer were used in a second PCR of roughly 7 to 12 cycles. TCRdb analysed the 5' RACE reads with MiXCR anew, one entry per CDR3 protein. The sample lists around 1.1 million distinct CDR3 sequences, roughly two fifths occurring once. The sequencing input was blood. These receptors originate from a man younger than 30 in good health.

The chain employs TRBV6-5 and TRBJ2-3; 8 bases align to TRBD1. The CDR3 has 14 amino acids. Germline V gives CDR1 MNHEY, CDR2 SVGAGI. The junction had 9 bases not matched to a gene; V was cut back by 7 bases and J by 6 bases. The CDR3 coding sequence is TGTGCCAGCATGCCGGACAGGGACCCCGATACGCAGTATTTT. Protein product: CASMPDRDPDTQYF.

The chain carries TRBV20-1 and TRBJ2-5, with a possible D match to TRBD1 (5 bases). The DNA end favors TRBJ2-1, so the J call may be wrong. The CDR3 is made up of 13 amino acids. Germline CDR1 reads DFQATT; CDR2 reads SNEGSKA (reference sequence). Written as DNA, the CDR3 is TGCAGTGCTAGTAGACAGACCCAAGAGACCCAGTTCTTC. Protein sequence: CSASRQTQETQFF.

The CDR3 reads CASSVEGHQPQHF. For the CDR3, the DNA is TGTGCCAGCAGTGTAGAGGGCCATCAGCCCCAGCATTTT. The chain combines TRBV12-3 or TRBV12-4 with TRBJ1-5, with D uncertain. V lost 5 bases and J lost 5, with 10 bases in between. CDR3 length: 13 residues.

This chain connects TRBV20-1 to TRBJ2-7; TRBD2 is a possible D gene (5 bases). V shed 5 bases and J shed 4 bases, with 24 bases lying between them. The CDR3 covers 16 residues. Germline CDR1 reads DFQATT; CDR2 reads SNEGSKA (reference sequence). The chain's CDR3 is CSAVGLSAQPGYEQYF. The CDR3 DNA is TGCAGTGCTGTAGGACTGTCTGCCCAGCCCGGGTACGAGCAGTACTTC.

This clonotype was seen only a few times. V is TRBV5-1 and J is TRBJ2-1, with 9 nucleotides matching TRBD1. The CDR3 is 13 residues long. Looked up from germline, CDR1 is SGHRS and CDR2 is YFSETQ. V gave up 4 bases and J gave up 14 bases; unmatched junction bases: 10. CDR3 bases: TGCGCCAGCAGCCAACACCCGGGACAGGGAGAGTTCTTC. The encoded protein is CASSQHPGQGEFF.

There are a few counts of this clonotype. The chain recombines TRBV4-3 with TRBJ1-2; TRBD1 agrees at 8 bases. Germline loops: CDR1 LGHNA, CDR2 YSLEER. The ends lost 5 bases at V and 6 bases at J; junction bases unmatched: 5. This CDR3 comprises 13 residues. The CDR3 DNA reads TGCGCCAGCAGCTACTCAGGGGGCGATGGCTACACCTTC. This gives the protein CASSYSGGDGYTF.

J is TRBJ2-1 and V is TRBV20-1, with TRBD2 identical over 8 bases. The trim removed 0 bases at V and 4 bases at J, leaving 8 bases unmatched. CDR1 is DFQATT and CDR2 is SNEGSKA in the germline V gene (reference sequence). CDR3 length: 16 amino acids. CDR3 in amino acids: CSARDRGAGVYNEQFF. For the CDR3, the DNA is TGCAGTGCTAGAGATCGCGGAGCGGGGGTGTACAATGAGCAGTTCTTC.

Only one count was recorded for this clonotype. The rearrangement uses TRBV4-3 and TRBJ1-1; TRBD1 is a possible D gene (5 bases). The ends were cut back, 0 bases at V and 4 bases at J, with 15 bases in the middle. The CDR3 totals 16 residues. CDR1 and CDR2 from the germline V gene are LGHNA and YSLEER. The CDR3 spells CASSQDPRGRGTEAFF. CDR3 nucleotide sequence: TGCGCCAGCAGCCAAGACCCCCGGGGGAGGGGCACTGAAGCTTTCTTT.

This clonotype was counted between two and nine times. In DNA form, the CDR3 reads TGTGCCAGCAGTACCAGGGGACTCCAACTACTAGCCAAAAACATTCAGTACTTC. It codes for CASSTRGLQLLAKNIQYF. The genes are TRBV28 and TRBJ2-4; either TRBD1 or TRBD2 may supply D (6 bases each). Trimming removed 5 bases at V and 0 bases at J, with 20 bases between. The germline gives CDR1 MDHEN, CDR2 SYDVKM. The CDR3 sequence is 18 residues long.